This T cell receptor beta chain originates from a study of T cell repertoires in cytomegalovirus infection. Study background: Public TCR beta signatures indicated both CMV infection and matching HLA type. General study results and limits: Carriers of CMV plus the relevant HLA were identified by cumulative public TCR beta family frequency. Within the response measured ex vivo, HLA-C-restricted CMV-specific TCR beta clonotypes were dominant.

This clonotype appeared many times. The antigen remains unidentified. A junction end diverges from the germline sequence, so it may reflect a read error. TCRdb reanalysed the reads using MiXCR and keeps one entry per CDR3 protein. This sample has approximately 490,000 distinct CDR3 sequences, with over 9% found just once. The CDR3 length is 17 residues. Germline V lookup: CDR1 SNHLY, CDR2 FYNNEI. The specimen sequenced was PBMCs. The receptor comes from a human donor in good health (CMV status not recorded). Some clones in this sample may be carry-over from other donors' samples. The V call is TRBV2, the J call TRBJ2-4; 10 bases fit TRBD2. Here the CDR3 DNA reads TGTGCCAGCAATGAAGGGGTAGCGGGGGGCCGCGGAAACATTCAGTACTTC. It translates to CASNEGVAGGRGNIQYF.